What follows are 16 T cell receptor beta chains derived from one specimen sequenced in a study of blood T cell repertoires in COVID-19. Repertoires were generated with immunoSEQ multiplex PCR, while TCRdb's copy carries only in-frame clones and drops some. The table lists fewer than 450,000 clones, 91% of them singletons. Sequencing was performed on peripheral blood. These receptor sequences come from a woman under 30 who had recovered from COVID-19.

The chain uses TRBV10-3 and TRBJ1-3; D gene unclear. The CDR3 extends over 16 amino acids. The V and J ends lost 3 bases and 2 bases respectively, with 14 bases between them. Germline CDR1 is ENHRY and CDR2 is SYGVKD. CDR3 amino acids: CAISEFVEFTGNTIYF. The DNA for the CDR3 is TGTGCCATCAGTGAATTTGTGGAGTTTACTGGAAACACCATATATTTT.

The rearrangement links TRBV13 to TRBJ1-4; 7 bases agree with TRBD1. The CDR3 loop spans 17 amino acids. J lost 4 bases, V lost 2 bases, and 10 bases had no gene match. CDR1 and CDR2 (germline): PRHDT, FYEKMQ (reference sequence). The CDR3 sequence: CASSLYQGGWGNEKLFF. For the CDR3, the DNA is TGTGCCAGCAGCTTATATCAGGGGGGATGGGGTAATGAAAAACTGTTTTTT.

V usage is TRBV5-6 and J usage is TRBJ2-7, with D possibly TRBD2 on 5 matching bases. The CDR3 consists of 16 residues. Between the trimmed V and J ends, which lost 1 base and 3 bases, there was a span of 17 bases. The germline V gene encodes CDR1 SGHDT and CDR2 YYEEEE. CDR3 DNA sequence: TGTGCCAGCAGCTTGTGGGGTCACGGAGGCCTCTACGAGCAGTACGTC. It encodes CASSLWGHGGLYEQYV.

Remarks on this clone: Different DNA sequences within this sample yield the same CDR3. The chain couples TRBV6-6 to TRBJ1-4; D is ambiguous. The CDR3 is 15 residues long. CDR1 and CDR2 from the germline V gene are MNHNY and SVGAGI (reference sequence). V lost 2 bases to trimming and J lost 0 bases, with 7 bases between them. The CDR3: CASSYLTATNEKLFF. As DNA, the CDR3 is TGTGCCAGCAGTTACCTAACTGCAACTAATGAAAAACTGTTTTTT.

This chain uses TRBV28 with TRBJ1-1, with a tentative D call TRBD1 (6 bases). The CDR3 contains 16 residues. CDR1 is MDHEN, CDR2 SYDVKM, per germline. V lost 3 bases and J 3 bases, leaving 17 bases between the germline ends. The CDR3 DNA reads as TGTGCCAGCAGTTTCTTCACCAGGGGTTTGGACACTGAAGCTTTCTTT. Translated, it gives CASSFFTRGLDTEAFF.

This chain links TRBV5-1 with TRBJ1-5; maybe TRBD1 (5 bases). V gave up 0 bases and J gave up 16 bases, with 20 bases separating them. The CDR3 extends over 14 amino acids. Per the germline V gene, CDR1 is SGHRS and CDR2 is YFSETQ. The CDR3 is CASSLGVTEETLHF. DNA of the CDR3: TGCGCCAGCAGCTTGGGGGTGACAGAGGAGACCCTTCATTTT.

This chain links TRBV9 with TRBJ1-4, with 8 bases fitting TRBD1. CDR3 size: 18 residues. Germline values: CDR1 SGDLS, CDR2 YYNGEE. Germline trimming cut 4 bases from V and 7 bases from J; bases unmatched to any gene: 18. CDR3 loop: CASSSGRGGQGLFEKLFF. Written as DNA, the CDR3 is TGTGCCAGCAGCTCTGGTCGGGGAGGACAGGGCTTATTTGAAAAACTGTTTTTT. The full variable domain, in which reference TRBV9 and TRBJ1-4 provide the parts outside the CDR3, is DSGVTQTPKHLITATGQRVTLRCSPRSGDLSVYWYQQSLDQGLQFLIQYYNGEERAKGNILERFSAQQFPDLHSELNLSSLELGDSALYFCASSSGRGGQGLFEKLFFGSGTQLSVL.

The chain uses TRBV7-6 and TRBJ2-2; TRBD2 matches 10 bases. Germline V lookup: CDR1 SGHVS, CDR2 FNYEAQ. This CDR3 spans 18 amino acids. The ends lost 5 bases at V and 0 bases at J; junction bases unmatched: 9. The CDR3 spells CASSLEISGRPNTGELFF. The CDR3 nucleotides read TGTGCCAGCAGCCTAGAAATTAGCGGGAGGCCGAACACCGGGGAGCTGTTTTTT.

The chain combines TRBV19 with TRBJ2-1; 10 bases agree with TRBD2. Germline V gene sequence: CDR1 LNHDA, CDR2 SQIVND (reference sequence). The CDR3 spans 16 residues. After removal of 3 bases from V and 9 bases from J, the junction contained 11 bases not matched to a gene. Written as DNA, the CDR3 is TGTGCCAGTAGTATCGGGGTAGCGGGAGGATTAGTTGAGCAGTTCTTC. It specifies CASSIGVAGGLVEQFF.

The chain combines TRBV4-1 with TRBJ2-1, with D possibly TRBD2 on 6 matching bases. Germline V gene sequence: CDR1 MGHRA, CDR2 YSYEKL. Trimming took off 5 bases at V and 10 bases at J, with 18 bases between the two ends. The CDR3 sequence is 14 residues long. Here the CDR3 reads CASSSRDLREEQFF. The CDR3 DNA reads TGCGCCAGCAGCTCGCGGGACTTAAGGGAGGAGCAGTTCTTC.

The chain employs TRBV7-2 and TRBJ1-2; TRBD1 matches 9 bases. Germline V lookup: CDR1 SGHTA, CDR2 FQGNSA. The ends lost 5 bases at V and 6 bases at J; junction bases unmatched: 7. The CDR3 runs 14 residues. The CDR3 nucleotides read TGTGCCAGCAGCCGCAGGGACAGGGCTCATGGCTACACCTTC. Amino acid sequence: CASSRRDRAHGYTF.

The chain employs TRBV6-2 or TRBV6-3 and TRBJ1-2; 7 bases are shared with TRBD1. The germline V gene encodes CDR1 MNHEY and CDR2 SVGEGT. V lost 6 bases and J lost 4; bases outside the gene matches: 5. The length of the CDR3 is 13 residues. Here the CDR3 DNA reads TGTGCCAGCAGCGGGACAGAGAGCTATGGCTACACCTTC. This encodes CASSGTESYGYTF.

The V and J genes are TRBV11-3 and TRBJ2-5, with 8 bases identical to TRBD1. The CDR3 length is 16 residues. CDR1 and CDR2 (germline): SGHNT, YENEEA. J was trimmed by 5 bases and V by 6 bases; bases with no gene match: 14. CDR3: CASRRQGSGVGETQYF. The CDR3 bases are TGTGCCAGCAGGCGACAGGGGTCGGGGGTAGGGGAGACCCAGTACTTC.

The CDR3 bases are TGTGCCAGCAGTTACTCGGGGGGGCGGTCTGAAGCTTTCTTT. Amino acids: CASSYSGGRSEAFF. The V call is TRBV6-5, the J call TRBJ1-1; D possibly corresponds to TRBD1 (6 bases). V was pared by 0 bases and J by 6 bases, with 11 bases between. Germline CDR1 reads MNHEY; CDR2 reads SVGAGI. The CDR3 has 14 residues.

The V and J genes are TRBV13 and TRBJ1-2; TRBD1 is a possible D gene (6 bases). V lost 5 bases and J lost 0, with 16 bases in between. This CDR3 is 16 amino acids long. Germline CDR1 and CDR2: PRHDT and FYEKMQ (reference sequence). CDR3 in DNA: TGTGCCAGCAGCCCCCACAGGGAGTTTCCTAACTATGGCTACACCTTC. This codes for CASSPHREFPNYGYTF.

This clone was seen a handful of times. This sequence joins TRBV5-4 and TRBJ2-2; 9 nucleotides line up with TRBD2. The CDR3 covers 16 residues. The germline V gene has CDR1 SGHNT and CDR2 YYREEE (reference sequence). V shed 3 bases and J 2 bases; nucleotides not matched to a gene: 5. CDR3 nucleotide sequence: TGTGCCAGCAGCTGGAAGCGGGAGGTTAACACCGGGGAGCTGTTTTTT. As protein: CASSWKREVNTGELFF.